What follows describes a single TCR beta chain. Antigen: not known. The sample originates from a study of cytomegalovirus exposure and HLA in healthy donors. Notes on the study in general: Cytomegalovirus association was listed for approximately 150 TCR beta chains.

The PCR contained 60 Vbeta and 13 Jbeta primers. The protocol was immunoSEQ multiplex PCR, while the TCRdb copy is restricted to in-frame clones and leaves out a portion. The sample records more than 75,000 clones, over 80% being singletons. The source of this sequence is a man between 18 and 35 years old in good health and CMV-seronegative. The sequenced material came from PBMCs.

CDR3 sequence reads: CSAPGSFNSGANVLTF. The CDR3 bases are TGCAGCGCCCCTGGCAGTTTCAACTCTGGGGCCAACGTCCTGACTTTC. The chain carries TRBV29-1 and TRBJ2-6; D unresolved. V dropped 7 bases and J dropped 0 bases, with 16 bases sitting between them. CDR1 SQVTM and CDR2 ANQGSEA come from the germline V gene. CDR3 length: 16 residues. Drawing the rest from reference TRBV29-1 and TRBJ2-6, the complete variable domain is SAVISQKPSRDICQRGTSLTIQCQVDSQVTMMFWYRQQPGQSLTLIATANQGSEATYESGFVIDKFPISRPNLTFSTLTVSNMSPEDSSIYLCSAPGSFNSGANVLTFGAGSRLTVL.